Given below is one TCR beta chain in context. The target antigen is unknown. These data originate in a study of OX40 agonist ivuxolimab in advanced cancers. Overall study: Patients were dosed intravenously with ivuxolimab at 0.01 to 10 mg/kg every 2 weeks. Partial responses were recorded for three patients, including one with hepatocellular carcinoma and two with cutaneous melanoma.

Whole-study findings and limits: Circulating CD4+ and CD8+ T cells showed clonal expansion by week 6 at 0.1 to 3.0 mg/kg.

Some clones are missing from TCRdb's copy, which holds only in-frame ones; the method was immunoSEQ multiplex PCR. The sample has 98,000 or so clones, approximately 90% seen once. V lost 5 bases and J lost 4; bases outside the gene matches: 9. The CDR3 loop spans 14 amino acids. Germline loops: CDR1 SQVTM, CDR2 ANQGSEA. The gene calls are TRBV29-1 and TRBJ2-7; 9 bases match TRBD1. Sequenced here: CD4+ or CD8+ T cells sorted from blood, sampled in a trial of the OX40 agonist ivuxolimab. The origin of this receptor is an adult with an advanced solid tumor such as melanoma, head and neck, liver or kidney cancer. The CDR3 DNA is TGCAGCGTTATTCCGGGACAGGGACGTTACGAGCAGTACTTC. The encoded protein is CSVIPGQGRYEQYF.